These 24 T cell receptor beta chains share one sample of origin, sequenced in a study of cytomegalovirus exposure and HLA in healthy donors. 13 Jbeta primers and 60 Vbeta primers were used for the PCR. This table comes from immunoSEQ multiplex PCR, and its TCRdb copy is limited to in-frame clones, with some not included. This sample has approximately 120,000 clones; around 70% occur once, and the top ten carry about 5.5%. Sequenced material: PBMCs. The origin of the receptors is a woman in her 70s in good health and CMV-seropositive.

The chain is built from TRBV10-3 and TRBJ1-2; D remains ambiguous. The CDR3 covers 15 residues. The V and J ends lost 0 bases and 7 bases respectively, with 15 bases between them. Germline loops: CDR1 ENHRY, CDR2 SYGVKD. Written as DNA, the CDR3 is TGTGCCATCAGTGAGTCGGGCAATAGAGGGTCTGGCTACACCTTC. Translation gives CAISESGNRGSGYTF.

The V call is TRBV29-1, the J call TRBJ2-5; D may be TRBD2 (5 bases). The CDR3 covers 13 residues. The germline V and J ends were trimmed by 0 bases and 4 bases, with 9 bases remaining between them. From germline, CDR1 is SQVTM and CDR2 ANQGSEA. The CDR3 is CSVEELSGETQYF. The CDR3 DNA reads as TGCAGCGTTGAAGAACTGAGCGGAGAGACCCAGTACTTC.

Worth noting for this clone: At one end the junction does not follow the germline gene, possibly because of a read error. The V call is TRBV7-2, the J call TRBJ1-6; tentative D call: TRBD1 (5 bases). Germline loops: CDR1 SGHTA, CDR2 FQGNSA. The CDR3 is 13 amino acids. The CDR3 loop is CASSFGGNAPLHF. The CDR3, as DNA: TGTGCCAGCAGCTTCGGGGGTAATGCACCCCTCCACTTT.

J is TRBJ1-4 and V is TRBV30, with D possibly being TRBD1 (5 bases). The germline V gene has CDR1 GTSNPN and CDR2 SVGIG (reference sequence). The V and J ends lost 2 bases and 8 bases respectively, with 21 bases between them. This CDR3 comprises 16 residues. CDR3 bases: TGTGCCTGGAGTCCGGGAGGGACGATCACCCGGGAAAAACTGTTTTTT. Its translation is CAWSPGGTITREKLFF.

The gene calls are TRBV30 and TRBJ1-6, with 8 positions matching TRBD1. The germline CDR1 and CDR2 sequences are GTSNPN and SVGIG (reference sequence). The CDR3 contains 13 residues. J lost 9 bases, V lost 4 bases, and 5 bases had no gene match. The CDR3 DNA reads TGTGCCTGGATCGGACAGGGCGGTTCACCCCTCCACTTT. It encodes CAWIGQGGSPLHF. Full variable domain (missing parts from reference TRBV30 and TRBJ1-6): SQTIHQWPATLVQPVGSPLSLECTVEGTSNPNLYWYRQAAGRGLQLLFYSVGIGQISSEVPQNLSASRPQDRQFILSSKKLLLSDSGFYLCAWIGQGGSPLHFGNGTRLTVT.

The genes are TRBV6-5 and TRBJ2-7; maybe TRBD2 (6 bases). The V and J ends lost 10 bases and 0 bases respectively, with 13 bases between them. CDR1 is MNHEY, CDR2 SVGAGI, per germline. The CDR3 covers 13 residues. The CDR3 here is CATKAGPSYEQYF. The CDR3 bases are TGTGCCACCAAGGCGGGACCCTCCTACGAGCAGTACTTC.

This clone has just a few counts. The chain has TRBV7-9 and TRBJ1-4, with 8 nucleotides matching TRBD1. CDR3 length: 12 amino acids. The V and J ends lost 6 bases and 8 bases, in that order; junction bases with no gene match: 2. Germline CDR1 SEHNR, CDR2 FQNEAQ (reference sequence). CDR3 sequence: CASRRQGEKLFF. The CDR3 DNA is TGTGCCAGCAGGAGACAGGGGGAAAAACTGTTTTTT. The whole variable domain, remainder taken from reference TRBV7-9 and TRBJ1-4, is DTGVSQNPRHKITKRGQNVTFRCDPISEHNRLYWYRQTLGQGPEFLTYFQNEAQLEKSRLLSDRFSAERPKGSFSTLEIQRTEQGDSAMYLCASRRQGEKLFFGSGTQLSVL.

V and J are TRBV7-2 and TRBJ1-2, with 9 bases aligning to TRBD1. V lost 5 bases, J lost 4 bases, and 8 bases stayed unmatched. The germline gives CDR1 SGHTA, CDR2 FQGNSA. This CDR3 contains 15 residues. The DNA for the CDR3 is TGTGCCAGCAGCGAACAGGGGGCGCTACTCTATGGCTACACCTTC. It is translated as CASSEQGALLYGYTF.

This clone was detected ten times or more. V is TRBV6-4 and J is TRBJ2-3; 8 bases are a match to TRBD2. CDR3 length: 17 residues. V trimming: 4 bases; J trimming: 1 base; junction bases outside the gene matches: 10. CDR1 is MRHNA, CDR2 SNTAGT, per germline. The CDR3 region is CASSASVGAGGTDTQYF. For the CDR3, the DNA is TGTGCCAGCAGTGCCTCGGTGGGAGCGGGGGGCACAGATACGCAGTATTTT.

The V call is TRBV9, the J call TRBJ1-5; 7 positions agree with TRBD1. Looked up from germline, CDR1 is SGDLS and CDR2 is YYNGEE. This CDR3 region has 15 residues. With V trimmed by 1 base and J by 3 bases, 4 bases remained unmatched. As DNA, the CDR3 is TGTGCCAGCAGCGTATCAGGGGGAAACAATCAGCCCCAGCATTTT. Encoded protein: CASSVSGGNNQPQHF.

The CDR3 protein is CASSAREGATYNSPLHF. DNA of the CDR3: TGTGCCAGCAGCGCTAGAGAAGGGGCCACCTATAATTCACCCCTCCACTTT. The chain has TRBV9 and TRBJ1-6; TRBD1 might be the D (5 bases). Per the germline V gene, CDR1 is SGDLS and CDR2 is YYNGEE. The length of the CDR3 is 17 residues. V dropped 3 bases and J dropped 2 bases, with 15 bases sitting between them.

In its sample, this clone was seen once. The chain employs TRBV4-1 and TRBJ1-2; 7 bases align to TRBD1. This CDR3 comprises 15 residues. Germline V CDR1 and CDR2: MGHRA, YSYEKL. V was pared by 0 bases and J by 4 bases, with 5 bases of the junction left unmatched. CDR3 sequence reads: CASSQDGNRGYGYTF. The CDR3 nucleotides read TGCGCCAGCAGCCAAGATGGGAACAGGGGCTATGGCTACACCTTC.

The chain recombines TRBV19 with TRBJ1-4, with 7 bases lining up with TRBD1. Germline V gene sequence: CDR1 LNHDA, CDR2 SQIVND (reference sequence). The V and J ends lost 6 bases and 8 bases, in that order; junction bases with no gene match: 12. The CDR3 totals 15 residues. CDR3 sequence (DNA): TGTGCCAGTAGCCCTTCAGGGGGGATGGGAGAAAAACTGTTTTTT. Residues: CASSPSGGMGEKLFF.

The genes are TRBV2 and TRBJ2-5; no reliable D call. The CDR3 runs to 12 residues. Trimming removed 7 bases at V and 4 bases at J, with 10 bases between. Germline V gives CDR1 SNHLY, CDR2 FYNNEI. For the CDR3, the DNA is TGTGCCAGCATCCCCCTGGCAGAGACCCAGTACTTC. Amino acids: CASIPLAETQYF.

The count of this clone is one. J is TRBJ2-7 and V is TRBV7-8, with 8 bases identical to TRBD2. CDR3 size: 17 residues. V lost 1 base and J lost 1; bases outside the gene matches: 9. From germline, CDR1 is SGHVS and CDR2 FQNEAQ. CDR3 loop: CASSLEKPGLVSYEQYF. CDR3 nucleotides: TGTGCCAGCAGCTTAGAAAAACCGGGACTAGTTTCCTACGAGCAGTACTTC.

The rearrangement uses TRBV7-9 and TRBJ2-5; 11 positions agree with TRBD1. The CDR3 runs 14 residues. J gave up 5 bases and V 5 bases, and 4 bases lay outside the gene matches. Germline V CDR1 and CDR2: SEHNR, FQNEAQ (reference sequence). CDR3 amino acids: CASSLGQGVETQYF. CDR3 coding DNA: TGTGCCAGCAGCCTGGGACAGGGGGTTGAGACCCAGTACTTC.

This clone was counted only a few times. This chain links TRBV10-3 with TRBJ1-2, with 9 bases aligning to TRBD1. Germline V lookup: CDR1 ENHRY, CDR2 SYGVKD. J was trimmed by 7 bases and V by 6 bases; bases with no gene match: 12. The CDR3 contains 15 residues. CDR3 nucleotides: TGTGCCATCAGAACCGGGACAGGGAGTGATGGTGGCTACACCTTC. This encodes CAIRTGTGSDGGYTF.

The genes are TRBV6-5 and TRBJ1-2; D might be TRBD1 (5 bases). CDR3 length: 13 residues. Germline assignment: CDR1 MNHEY and CDR2 SVGAGI. Trimming pared 6 bases from V and 8 bases from J, leaving 16 bases between. The CDR3 sequence is CASREGSGWGYTF. The DNA for the CDR3 is TGTGCCAGCAGGGAGGGGTCTGGCTGGGGCTACACCTTC.

Concerning this clone itself: The sample has other DNA sequences that encode this CDR3 too. V is TRBV19 and J is TRBJ2-7; 7 bases match TRBD1. Germline V gene data show CDR1 as LNHDA and CDR2 as SQIVND (reference sequence). V shed 1 base and J 0 bases; nucleotides not matched to a gene: 0. The CDR3 covers 14 residues. CDR3 sequence: CASSIGQGSYEQYF. CDR3 coding DNA: TGTGCCAGTAGTATAGGACAGGGCTCCTACGAGCAGTACTTC.

This clone was counted between two and nine times. The chain combines TRBV4-2 with TRBJ2-6; D is unresolved. Germline V lookup: CDR1 LGHNA, CDR2 YNFKEQ. The CDR3 loop spans 15 amino acids. Trimming removed 4 bases at V and 0 bases at J, with 7 bases between. This CDR3 reads CASSPQLSGANVLTF. The CDR3 DNA reads as TGTGCCAGCAGCCCCCAACTCTCTGGGGCCAACGTCCTGACTTTC.

V gene TRBV4-3 combines with J gene TRBJ1-2, with a weak D call TRBD1 (5 bases). Germline values: CDR1 LGHNA, CDR2 YSLEER. The CDR3 covers 17 residues. Trimming stripped 0 bases from V and 4 bases from J, with 18 bases between. The CDR3, as DNA: TGCGCCAGCAGCCAAGATGAGGGGACTAGAAGTTTCTATGGCTACACCTTC. Protein product: CASSQDEGTRSFYGYTF.

The V gene is TRBV19, the J gene TRBJ2-7; TRBD2 aligns across 10 bases. CDR1 and CDR2 from the germline V gene are LNHDA and SQIVND (reference sequence). With V trimmed by 5 bases and J by 5 bases, 15 bases remained unmatched. CDR3 size: 17 residues. CDR3 in amino acids: CASSPGRASGGAHEQYF. CDR3 bases: TGTGCCAGTAGTCCAGGGCGAGCAAGCGGGGGGGCCCACGAGCAGTACTTC.

The rearrangement joins TRBV30 to TRBJ1-1; 7 bases agree with TRBD1. The CDR3 length is 12 residues. After removal of 5 bases from V and 4 bases from J, the junction contained 4 bases not matched to a gene. Germline V gene data show CDR1 as GTSNPN and CDR2 as SVGIG (reference sequence). CDR3 nucleotide sequence: TGTGCCTGGGGCACAGGGGTCACTGAAGCTTTCTTT. Encoded protein: CAWGTGVTEAFF.

The chain has TRBV2 and TRBJ1-1, with no clear D. V shed 3 bases and J shed 1 base, with 6 bases lying between them. In germline, CDR1 is SNHLY, CDR2 FYNNEI. The CDR3 length is 13 residues. The CDR3 DNA follows: TGTGCCAGCAGTGACACAGCGAACACTGAAGCTTTCTTT. Translation: CASSDTANTEAFF.